Below, 12 T cell receptor beta chains from the same sample are listed, as sequenced in a study of T cells in Graves' hyperthyroidism and ophthalmopathy. Regions amplified from RNA transcripts were the TCR beta CDR3 regions. The TCR CDR3 was amplified in a first-round RT-PCR using the HTBI primer set. MiXCR, run by TCRdb on the multiplex PCR reads, gives a single entry per CDR3 protein. The repertoire consists of 600,000 to 900,000 distinct CDR3 sequences, with about a sixth occurring once and the leading ten covering over 7.5%. Sequenced sample: blood. These receptors originate from a man aged 18 to 30 with Graves' hyperthyroidism.

There are a few counts of this clonotype. The rearrangement uses TRBV30 and TRBJ2-1, with 8 bases lining up with TRBD2. Looked up from germline, CDR1 is GTSNPN and CDR2 is SVGIG (reference sequence). Trimming removed 2 bases from V and 8 bases from J; junction bases left unmatched: 8. This CDR3 is built from 14 residues. The CDR3 region is CAWSNIAGIDEQFF. Here the CDR3 DNA reads TGTGCCTGGAGTAATATAGCGGGAATTGATGAGCAGTTCTTC. The full variable domain, completed using reference TRBV30 and TRBJ2-1, is SQTIHQWPATLVQPVGSPLSLECTVEGTSNPNLYWYRQAAGRGLQLLFYSVGIGQISSEVPQNLSASRPQDRQFILSSKKLLLSDSGFYLCAWSNIAGIDEQFFGPGTRLTVL.

Many counts were recorded for this clonotype. The gene calls are TRBV4-1 and TRBJ2-7; no clear D. In germline, CDR1 is MGHRA, CDR2 YSYEKL. V dropped 0 bases and J dropped 1 base, with 7 bases sitting between them. This CDR3 is built from 14 residues. CDR3: CASSQEVRSYEQYF. The CDR3 DNA reads as TGCGCCAGCAGCCAAGAGGTCCGGTCCTACGAGCAGTACTTC.

V is TRBV5-5 and J is TRBJ1-5; D call uncertain. The CDR3 loop spans 15 amino acids. V was cut by 1 base and J by 2 bases, with 10 bases left in between. From germline, CDR1 is SGHKS and CDR2 YYEKEE (reference sequence). This CDR3 is CASSLRALGNQPQHF. The CDR3, as DNA: TGTGCCAGCAGCTTGAGAGCGCTAGGCAATCAGCCCCAGCATTTT.

This clonotype was seen a handful of times. The chain employs TRBV7-6 and TRBJ1-1; D unresolved. This CDR3 spans 16 amino acids. CDR1 is SGHVS, CDR2 FNYEAQ, per germline. V lost 6 bases, J lost 1 base, and 18 bases lay in between. The CDR3 bases are TGTGCCAGCAGTTCAGACCGGCCGTGGGAGAACACTGAAGCTTTCTTT. Amino acid sequence: CASSSDRPWENTEAFF.

In this sample, this clonotype turned up many times. This rearrangement joins TRBV5-1 to TRBJ2-2, with D perhaps matching TRBD2 (6 bases). The germline gives CDR1 SGHRS, CDR2 YFSETQ. The CDR3 sequence is 16 residues long. The V gene lost 5 bases and the J gene lost 0 bases, with 14 bases spanning the gap. The CDR3 DNA reads TGCGCCAGCAGGATCACAGCGGGCCCGAACACCGGGGAGCTGTTTTTT. It is translated as CASRITAGPNTGELFF. The complete variable domain, with remaining parts taken from reference TRBV5-1 and TRBJ2-2, reads KAGVTQTPRYLIKTRGQQVTLSCSPISGHRSVSWYQQTPGQGLQFLFEYFSETQRNKGNFPGRFSGRQFSNSRSEMNVSTLELGDSALYLCASRITAGPNTGELFFGEGSRLTVL.

This clonotype showed up just a few times. V is TRBV29-1 and J is TRBJ2-7; 10 bases agree with TRBD2. Germline V gene data show CDR1 as SQVTM and CDR2 as ANQGSEA. Trimming removed 4 bases from V and 5 bases from J; junction bases left unmatched: 14. CDR3 length: 16 residues. CDR3 coding DNA: TGCAGCGTTGCGGCTAGCGGGAGTCGGGGGGGGGACGAGCAGTACTTC. It codes for CSVAASGSRGGDEQYF.

This rearrangement joins TRBV20-1 to TRBJ2-7, with 8 positions matching TRBD2. The CDR3 is made up of 12 amino acids. Trimming at V came to 6 bases and at J to 5 bases, leaving 6 bases not matched to a gene. Germline V gene data show CDR1 as DFQATT and CDR2 as SNEGSKA (reference sequence). CDR3 bases: TGCAGTGCCGGGGGGGGACAAGACGAGCAGTACTTC. Its protein is CSAGGGQDEQYF.

About this clonotype: The germline gene is not matched at one end of the junction; a read error may be the cause. This chain connects TRBV3-1 to TRBJ2-1; D may be TRBD2 (5 bases). Germline CDR1 is LGHDT and CDR2 is YNNKEL (reference sequence). The CDR3 is 10 residues long. As DNA, the CDR3 is TGCGCCAGCAGCGGTACAGAGCAGTTCTTC. Translation gives CASSGTEQFF.

In its sample, this clonotype was seen a few times. The chain joins TRBV6-2 or TRBV6-3 to TRBJ2-1; 8 bases match TRBD1. Germline CDR1 is MNHEY and CDR2 is SVGEGT. CDR3 length equals 20 residues. Trimming removed 2 bases from V and 2 bases from J; junction bases left unmatched: 17. CDR3 sequence reads: CASSYEARGRGASTYNEQFF. The CDR3 nucleotides read TGTGCCAGCAGTTACGAAGCCAGGGGGCGCGGGGCGTCTACCTACAATGAGCAGTTCTTC.

This chain joins TRBV4-1 and TRBJ2-7; 8 bases are shared with TRBD2. The V segment lost 1 base and the J segment 0 bases; nucleotides outside the gene matches: 8. The CDR3 runs to 17 residues. Germline V gene sequence: CDR1 MGHRA, CDR2 YSYEKL. The CDR3 DNA is TGCGCCAGCAGCCAAGGGGGGCGGGGGGCCCACTCCTACGAGCAGTACTTC. This codes for CASSQGGRGAHSYEQYF.

This clonotype was found many times. The V gene is TRBV2, the J gene TRBJ2-3; no definite D call. Trimming cost V 0 bases and J 6 bases, with 10 bases left between them. This CDR3 contains 14 residues. The germline gives CDR1 SNHLY, CDR2 FYNNEI. CDR3: CASSEAAGWDTQYF. CDR3 bases: TGTGCCAGCAGTGAAGCGGCTGGCTGGGATACGCAGTATTTT.

This clonotype was observed a few times. This chain links TRBV11-1 with TRBJ2-7; tentatively, D is TRBD1 (6 bases). V lost 6 bases, J lost 0 bases, and 15 bases lay in between. CDR1 is SGHAT and CDR2 is FQDESV in the germline V gene (reference sequence). CDR3 length equals 15 residues. The CDR3 coding sequence is TGTGCCAGCAGTCTCCGGGACACCAACTCCTACGAGCAGTACTTC. It yields the protein CASSLRDTNSYEQYF.